The sequence of this T cell receptor beta chain was determined in a study of T cell responses to AZD1222 COVID-19 vaccine. The study's findings and limits: Most donors were white British, females outnumbered males, and clonal diversity was possibly underestimated.

Points on this clone: Its target is unknown.

Libraries were prepared by immunoSEQ multiplex PCR; TCRdb keeps only in-frame clonotypes and omits some of them. The table includes about 100,000 clones, approximately 88% detected once. This clonotype was sampled from an adult in good health. The sequencing here drew on peripheral blood, taken on day 0 of AZD1222 vaccination.

The CDR3 loop is CASRPGTANSPLHF. The CDR3 bases are TGTGCCAGCAGACCCGGGACAGCTAATTCACCCCTCCACTTT. The V gene is TRBV28, the J gene TRBJ1-6, with 7 positions matching TRBD1. V lost 6 bases and J lost 6; bases outside the gene matches: 5. The CDR3 sequence is 14 residues long. Germline V gene data show CDR1 as MDHEN and CDR2 as SYDVKM.